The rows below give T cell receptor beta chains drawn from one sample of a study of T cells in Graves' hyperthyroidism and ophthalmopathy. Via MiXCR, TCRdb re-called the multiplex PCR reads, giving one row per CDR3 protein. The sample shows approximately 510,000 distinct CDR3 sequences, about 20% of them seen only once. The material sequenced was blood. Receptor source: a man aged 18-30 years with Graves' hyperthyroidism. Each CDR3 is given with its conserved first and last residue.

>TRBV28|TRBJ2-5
CASSLATSGSQETQYF
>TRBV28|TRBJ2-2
CASSIGTNTGELFF
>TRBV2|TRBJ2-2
CASSTVANTGELFF
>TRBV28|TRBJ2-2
CASTGHSLPGELFF
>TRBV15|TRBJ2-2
CATSSNTGELFF
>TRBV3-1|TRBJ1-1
CASSPDRGRETEAFF
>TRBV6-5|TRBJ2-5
CASTRILGSLQETQYF
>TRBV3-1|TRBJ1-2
CASSPQVSYGYTF
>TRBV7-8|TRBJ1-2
CASSLALRASADGYTF
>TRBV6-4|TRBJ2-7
CASRALIGYEQYF
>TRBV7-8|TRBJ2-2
CASSINTGELFF
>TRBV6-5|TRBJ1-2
CASSYSGQGGDRGYTF
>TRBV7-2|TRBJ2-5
CASSLALASYQETQYF
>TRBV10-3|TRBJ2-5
CAISDPGVAGLRRETQYF
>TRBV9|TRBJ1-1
CASSVTVDTEAFF
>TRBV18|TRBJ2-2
CASSHDRAGELFF
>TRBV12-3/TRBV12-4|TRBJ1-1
CASSPHLGGGSADTEAFF
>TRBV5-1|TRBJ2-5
CASSLARERETQYF
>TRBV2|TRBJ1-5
CASSEGGGYQPQHF
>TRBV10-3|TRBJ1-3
CAISESTGNTIYF
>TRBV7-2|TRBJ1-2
CASSFFFSYGYTF
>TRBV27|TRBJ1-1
CASSSTINTEAFF
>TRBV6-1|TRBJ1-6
CASSANSPGDNSPLHF
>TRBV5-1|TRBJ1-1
CASRDRVSTEAFF
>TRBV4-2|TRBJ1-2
CASSQVGANYGYTF
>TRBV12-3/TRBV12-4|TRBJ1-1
CAIQGRDTEAFF
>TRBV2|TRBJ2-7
CASRARSGGYEQYF
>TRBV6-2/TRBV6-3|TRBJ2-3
CASSITSPDTQYF
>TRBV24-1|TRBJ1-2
CATSRTDYGYTF
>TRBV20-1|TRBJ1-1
CSASHRGLRAEAFF
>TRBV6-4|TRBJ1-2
CASSDPRGQGGTNYGYTF
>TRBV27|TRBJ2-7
CASSFGGPNNEQYF
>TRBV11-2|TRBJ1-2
CASSLKAGSRLNGYTF
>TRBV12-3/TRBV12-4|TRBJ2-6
CATYRAGANVLTF
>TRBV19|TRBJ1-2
CASRPTAGGAYGYTF
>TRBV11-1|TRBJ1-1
CASSSDIGPSNTEAFF
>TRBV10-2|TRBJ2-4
CASSEGLAVLAKNIQYF
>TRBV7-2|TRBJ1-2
CASSLRRSGLRGYTF
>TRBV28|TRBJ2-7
CASSATPGTGVEQYF
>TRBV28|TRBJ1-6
CASSYRGALRVALHF
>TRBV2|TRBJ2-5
CATLRTGGSETQYF
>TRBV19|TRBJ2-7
CASKGQPSYEQYF